This T cell receptor (beta chain) stems from a study of monozygotic twins with inflammatory bowel disease. TCRdb re-called the 5' RACE reads and shows each CDR3 protein once, DNA omitted. This table holds 140,000 to 150,000 distinct CDR3 sequences. The receptor comes from a human donor with ulcerative colitis or Crohn's disease, or a healthy co-twin of an affected twin (not recorded which). Sequenced input: blood.

The chain's CDR3 is CASSLQGHQETQYF. The V call is TRBV7-2, the J call TRBJ2-5. The length of the CDR3 is 14 residues. The germline V gene encodes CDR1 SGHTA and CDR2 FQGNSA.